These 10 T cell receptor beta chains originate from one sample sequenced in a study of OX40 agonist ivuxolimab in advanced cancers. TCRdb's table, derived via immunoSEQ multiplex PCR, lists solely in-frame clones and lacks some. Of around 100,000 clones listed, roughly 90% are singletons. Source: CD4+ or CD8+ T cells sorted from blood, taken in a trial of the OX40 agonist ivuxolimab. The receptors originated from an adult with an advanced solid tumor such as melanoma, head and neck, liver or kidney cancer.

V and J are TRBV28 and TRBJ1-3, with D perhaps TRBD1 (6 bases). From germline, CDR1 is MDHEN and CDR2 SYDVKM. This CDR3 is 16 amino acids long. V lost 2 bases and J 1 base, leaving 12 bases between the germline ends. DNA of the CDR3: TGTGCCAGCAGTTTAAGGGGGATGGCTTCTGGAAACACCATATATTTT. The encoded protein is CASSLRGMASGNTIYF. Supplemented by reference TRBV28 and TRBJ1-3, the full variable domain reads DVKVTQSSRYLVKRTGEKVFLECVQDMDHENMFWYRQDPGLGLRLIYFSYDVKMKEKGDIPEGYSVSREKKERFSLILESASTNQTSMYLCASSLRGMASGNTIYFGEGSWLTVV.

This chain connects TRBV2 to TRBJ2-7; TRBD1 matches 7 bases. The CDR3 runs to 15 residues. The germline V gene encodes CDR1 SNHLY and CDR2 FYNNEI. V lost 2 bases to trimming and J lost 5 bases; unmatched junction nucleotides: 9. Here the CDR3 reads CASSEIGGVGDEQYF. The CDR3 nucleotides read TGTGCCAGCAGTGAAATAGGGGGCGTAGGTGACGAGCAGTACTTC.

This rearrangement joins TRBV5-1 to TRBJ2-7; no clear D gene. Germline loops: CDR1 SGHRS, CDR2 YFSETQ. The CDR3 extends over 13 amino acids. V lost 4 bases, J lost 0 bases, and 8 bases lay in between. The CDR3 DNA sequence: TGCGCCAGCAGCCAAGTTAACTCCTACGAGCAGTACTTC. This gives the protein CASSQVNSYEQYF.

This clone was seen only a few times. This chain connects TRBV6-5 to TRBJ1-2, with D perhaps TRBD1 (5 bases). This CDR3 spans 15 amino acids. The V end was cut by 0 bases, the J end by 2 bases, with 10 bases between. Germline CDR1 is MNHEY and CDR2 is SVGAGI. In DNA, the CDR3 is TGTGCCAGCAGTTACTCGGGTAGGGGAAACTATGGCTACACCTTC. This translates into CASSYSGRGNYGYTF.

This clone is a singleton in its sample. The rearrangement uses TRBV9 and TRBJ2-1, with 8 bases identical to TRBD2. This CDR3 spans 13 amino acids. After removal of 3 bases from V and 8 bases from J, the junction contained 4 bases not matched to a gene. Germline V gene data show CDR1 as SGDLS and CDR2 as YYNGEE. CDR3 sequence (DNA): TGTGCCAGCAGCGAGGGACTAGACTATGAGCAGTTCTTC. Encoded protein: CASSEGLDYEQFF.

The CDR3 region has the DNA TGTGCCACCAGCAGACTGTCCTGGCAGCAGTACTTC. The encoded protein is CATSRLSWQQYF. The chain has TRBV15 and TRBJ2-7; D gene ambiguous. The CDR3 is made up of 12 amino acids. CDR1 and CDR2 from the germline V gene are LNHNV and YYDKDF (reference sequence). V was clipped by 2 bases and J by 8 bases, with 10 bases between them.

This chain joins TRBV19 and TRBJ2-3; D might be TRBD1 (5 bases). This CDR3 region has 15 residues. Deletions cut 6 bases from V and 2 bases from J, with 15 bases between. Per germline, CDR1 LNHDA and CDR2 SQIVND (reference sequence). CDR3 residues: CASRTNNRNTDTQYF. The CDR3 nucleotides read TGTGCCAGTAGGACAAACAACAGGAACACAGATACGCAGTATTTT. Together with reference TRBV19 and TRBJ2-3, the CDR3 gives the full variable domain: DGGITQSPKYLFRKEGQNVTLSCEQNLNHDAMYWYRQDPGQGLRLIYYSQIVNDFQKGDIAEGYSVSREKKESFPLTVTSAQKNPTAFYLCASRTNNRNTDTQYFGPGTRLTVL.

V usage is TRBV30 and J usage is TRBJ1-5; TRBD1 matches at 9 bases. With 2 bases clipped from V and 5 bases from J, the junction kept 13 bases outside the gene matches. Germline V gene sequence: CDR1 GTSNPN, CDR2 SVGIG (reference sequence). The CDR3 loop spans 17 amino acids. The CDR3 sequence: CAWSKRTTGGGDQPQHF. DNA for the CDR3: TGTGCCTGGAGTAAAAGGACAACAGGGGGCGGGGATCAGCCCCAGCATTTT.

The V and J genes are TRBV6-1 and TRBJ1-1; D possibly corresponds to TRBD1 (6 bases). The germline gives CDR1 MNHNS, CDR2 SASEGT. The V end lost 5 bases, the J end lost 5 bases, and 12 bases lay between the germline ends. CDR3 length: 13 residues. CDR3 in DNA: TGTGCCAGCAGTATAAACAGGGCAACTGAAGCTTTCTTT. Residues: CASSINRATEAFF.

V usage is TRBV9 and J usage is TRBJ2-5, with D unresolved. The V gene lost 0 bases and the J gene lost 1 base, with 13 bases spanning the gap. Germline values: CDR1 SGDLS, CDR2 YYNGEE. The CDR3 runs 16 residues. The CDR3 loop is CASSVAGRSPQETQYF. The CDR3 bases are TGTGCCAGCAGCGTAGCCGGGCGTTCTCCCCAAGAGACCCAGTACTTC.